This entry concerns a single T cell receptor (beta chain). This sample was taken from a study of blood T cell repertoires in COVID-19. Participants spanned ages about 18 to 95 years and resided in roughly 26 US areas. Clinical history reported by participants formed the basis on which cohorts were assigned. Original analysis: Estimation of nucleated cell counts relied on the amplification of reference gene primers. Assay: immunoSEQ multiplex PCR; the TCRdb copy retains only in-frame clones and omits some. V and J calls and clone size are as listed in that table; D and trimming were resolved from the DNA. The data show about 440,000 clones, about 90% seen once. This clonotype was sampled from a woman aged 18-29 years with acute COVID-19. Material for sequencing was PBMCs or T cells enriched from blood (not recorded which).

CDR3 loop: CSVEKGQGTYEQYF. CDR3 bases: TGCAGCGTTGAAAAGGGACAGGGAACCTACGAGCAGTACTTC. The gene calls are TRBV29-1 and TRBJ2-7; 9 bases are shared with TRBD1. Germline CDR1 is SQVTM and CDR2 is ANQGSEA. This CDR3 is 14 amino acids long. Losses at the gene ends were 2 bases for V and 2 bases for J; bases not matched to a gene: 4.